The 25 T cell receptor beta chains reported below all come from one sample, sequenced in a study of PD-L1 blockade in urothelial cancer. Clones were sequenced by immunoSEQ multiplex PCR, and TCRdb holds only the in-frame ones, with some missing. The sample shows fewer than 50,000 clones, roughly nine tenths of them seen only once. Sequences were derived from PBMCs, sampled around atezolizumab (anti-PD-L1) treatment. These receptors came from a man between 60 and 75 years old with urothelial cancer.

This rearrangement joins TRBV19 to TRBJ2-1; 13 bases map to TRBD2. The CDR3 extends over 16 amino acids. The trim removed 1 base at V and 7 bases at J, leaving 4 bases unmatched. Germline assignment: CDR1 LNHDA and CDR2 SQIVND (reference sequence). CDR3 protein: CASSIVTSGGTNEQFF. CDR3 nucleotide sequence: TGTGCCAGTAGTATAGTGACTAGCGGGGGGACAAATGAGCAGTTCTTC.

The V gene is TRBV5-4, the J gene TRBJ2-1, with 9 bases lining up with TRBD1. Losses at the gene ends were 0 bases for V and 2 bases for J; bases not matched to a gene: 0. Germline loops: CDR1 SGHNT, CDR2 YYREEE (reference sequence). This CDR3 comprises 15 residues. The DNA of the CDR3 is TGTGCCAGCAGCTTGGGGACAGGGGCCTACAATGAGCAGTTCTTC. Protein product: CASSLGTGAYNEQFF.

V gene TRBV7-2 combines with J gene TRBJ1-3; the match to TRBD1 covers 8 bases. V lost 5 bases to trimming and J lost 2 bases; unmatched junction nucleotides: 14. CDR1 is SGHTA, CDR2 FQGNSA, per germline. The CDR3 runs 18 residues. In nucleotides, the CDR3 is TGTGCCAGCAGCACCCAAGGACAGGGAGCTAGGCCTGGAAACACCATATATTTT. It encodes CASSTQGQGARPGNTIYF.

The J gene is TRBJ1-2, the V gene TRBV7-9; D not certain. The CDR3 length is 14 residues. Germline CDR1 is SEHNR and CDR2 is FQNEAQ (reference sequence). V was clipped by 5 bases and J by 7 bases, with 17 bases between them. CDR3 amino acids: CASSPPGWEIGYTF. In nucleotides, the CDR3 is TGTGCCAGCAGCCCTCCGGGGTGGGAAATTGGCTACACCTTC.

The J gene is TRBJ2-3, the V gene TRBV29-1; D may be TRBD1 (5 bases). Germline V CDR1 and CDR2: SQVTM, ANQGSEA. This CDR3 is built from 14 residues. Trimming pared 4 bases from V and 0 bases from J, leaving 11 bases between. The CDR3 DNA is TGCAGCGTTGGAGTTAGGGGCAGCACAGATACGCAGTATTTT. Protein sequence: CSVGVRGSTDTQYF.

The DNA for the CDR3 is TGTGCCTGGAGTTTCGGGATCGGAGAGAATGAGCAGTTCTTC. It specifies CAWSFGIGENEQFF. V gene TRBV30 combines with J gene TRBJ2-1; D perhaps matches TRBD2 (5 bases). This CDR3 spans 14 amino acids. Germline loops: CDR1 GTSNPN, CDR2 SVGIG (reference sequence). V was trimmed by 2 bases and J by 7 bases, leaving 15 bases between them.

V usage is TRBV6-5 and J usage is TRBJ2-1, with 11 bases aligning to TRBD1. The CDR3 has 15 amino acids. In germline, CDR1 is MNHEY, CDR2 SVGAGI. The junction had 5 bases not matched to a gene; V was cut back by 6 bases and J by 4 bases. CDR3 region: CASSTDRGRYNEQFF. CDR3 nucleotide sequence: TGTGCCAGCAGCACGGACAGGGGGCGTTACAATGAGCAGTTCTTC.

The V gene is TRBV27, the J gene TRBJ2-2; the match to TRBD1 covers 7 bases. Trimming cost V 5 bases and J 3 bases; bases outside gene matches: 12. The CDR3 is 17 amino acids. The germline V gene encodes CDR1 MNHEY and CDR2 SMNVEV (reference sequence). CDR3 in DNA: TGTGCCAGCAGTCCCCTGGGACAGCTCCGCTACACCGGGGAGCTGTTTTTT. It codes for CASSPLGQLRYTGELFF.

This CDR3 reads CASSLAQRYEAFF. The CDR3 DNA follows: TGTGCCAGCAGCTTAGCGCAGCGCTATGAAGCTTTCTTT. V usage is TRBV11-2 and J usage is TRBJ1-1; no reliable D call. The germline V and J ends were trimmed by 1 base and 7 bases, with 10 bases remaining between them. Germline CDR1 is SGHAT and CDR2 is FQNNGV. The CDR3 is 13 residues long.

The chain is built from TRBV7-3 and TRBJ2-2; 12 bases are a match to TRBD2. This CDR3 is 16 amino acids long. Germline CDR1 and CDR2: SGHTA and FQGTGA. Germline trimming cut 4 bases from V and 4 bases from J; bases unmatched to any gene: 4. The CDR3 here is CASSSPGLAGTGELFF. CDR3 coding DNA: TGTGCCAGCAGCTCGCCGGGACTAGCGGGCACCGGGGAGCTGTTTTTT.

For the CDR3, the DNA is TGCGCCAGCAGGCCCACCCCGGGAGCCGAGAGGACCCAGTACTTC. It translates to CASRPTPGAERTQYF. The chain is built from TRBV5-1 and TRBJ2-5; TRBD2 is a possible D gene (6 bases). V was pared by 5 bases and J by 7 bases, with 21 bases between. This CDR3 is built from 15 residues. Looked up from germline, CDR1 is SGHRS and CDR2 is YFSETQ.

The chain joins TRBV5-1 to TRBJ1-3, with D possibly TRBD1 on 6 matching bases. CDR1 SGHRS and CDR2 YFSETQ come from the germline V gene. The CDR3 extends over 15 amino acids. The ends were cut back, 0 bases at V and 4 bases at J, with 11 bases in the middle. The CDR3 protein is CASSLEAGDGNTIYF. DNA of the CDR3: TGCGCCAGCAGCTTGGAGGCAGGGGACGGAAACACCATATATTTT. Full variable domain (missing parts from reference TRBV5-1 and TRBJ1-3): KAGVTQTPRYLIKTRGQQVTLSCSPISGHRSVSWYQQTPGQGLQFLFEYFSETQRNKGNFPGRFSGRQFSNSRSEMNVSTLELGDSALYLCASSLEAGDGNTIYFGEGSWLTVV.

The chain joins TRBV29-1 to TRBJ2-2, with D perhaps matching TRBD2 (7 bases). Germline CDR1 SQVTM, CDR2 ANQGSEA. Trimming stripped 5 bases from V and 3 bases from J, with 13 bases between. The CDR3 extends over 14 amino acids. Here the CDR3 reads CSVRGGGYTGELFF. The CDR3, as DNA: TGCAGCGTTAGAGGGGGGGGGTACACCGGGGAGCTGTTTTTT.

The J gene is TRBJ1-1, the V gene TRBV7-9; D unresolved. CDR3 length: 13 amino acids. V was pared by 3 bases and J by 2 bases, with 7 bases between. CDR1 is SEHNR and CDR2 is FQNEAQ in the germline V gene (reference sequence). Here the CDR3 DNA reads TGTGCCAGCAGCTTCCAGGAAAACACTGAAGCTTTCTTT. Its protein is CASSFQENTEAFF.

The CDR3 sequence: CASTKEGPNTEAFF. The CDR3 coding sequence is TGTGCCAGCACCAAGGAGGGGCCAAACACTGAAGCTTTCTTT. The chain links TRBV28 to TRBJ1-1, with a weak D call TRBD1 (5 bases). Germline V gene sequence: CDR1 MDHEN, CDR2 SYDVKM. The CDR3 has 14 amino acids. Trimming removed 7 bases at V and 2 bases at J, with 14 bases between.

CDR3 DNA sequence: TGTGCCAGCAGTGCATCCAGTGCCGTCCAAGAGACCCAGTACTTC. As protein: CASSASSAVQETQYF. The V gene is TRBV2, the J gene TRBJ2-5; unclear D gene. The CDR3 runs to 15 residues. Germline V gives CDR1 SNHLY, CDR2 FYNNEI. The germline V and J ends were trimmed by 4 bases and 1 base, with 13 bases remaining between them.

The chain recombines TRBV6-5 with TRBJ1-1, with a tentative D call TRBD1 (6 bases). The CDR3 is made up of 15 amino acids. Per germline, CDR1 MNHEY and CDR2 SVGAGI. V gave up 6 bases and J gave up 0 bases, with 14 bases separating them. The CDR3 DNA reads TGTGCCAGCAGAACCGGGACAAACATGAACACTGAAGCTTTCTTT. Translated: CASRTGTNMNTEAFF.

A few counts support this clone. The rearrangement uses TRBV4-1 and TRBJ2-1; D is perhaps TRBD2 (5 bases). Trimming pared 0 bases from V and 12 bases from J, leaving 21 bases between. CDR3 length: 16 amino acids. Germline V lookup: CDR1 MGHRA, CDR2 YSYEKL. CDR3 sequence: CASSQERGLVARGQFF. DNA of the CDR3: TGCGCCAGCAGCCAAGAAAGAGGCCTCGTTGCTCGGGGGCAGTTCTTC.

The chain uses TRBV4-2 and TRBJ2-1, with D unresolved. Germline V gives CDR1 LGHNA, CDR2 YNFKEQ. Trimming took off 4 bases at V and 10 bases at J, with 14 bases between the two ends. The CDR3 covers 13 residues. The CDR3 bases are TGTGCCAGCAGCCGGGTCGAACTCGGGGAGCAGTTCTTC. Amino acid sequence: CASSRVELGEQFF.

The chain employs TRBV7-8 and TRBJ2-5; no definite D call. Germline CDR1 and CDR2: SGHVS and FQNEAQ. V lost 5 bases and J lost 2, with 3 bases in between. CDR3 length equals 11 residues. The CDR3 sequence is CASSIQETQYF. CDR3 nucleotide sequence: TGTGCCAGCAGCATACAAGAGACCCAGTACTTC.

The chain carries TRBV30 and TRBJ2-5; 7 nucleotides align to TRBD1. Trimming at V came to 3 bases and at J to 4 bases, leaving 5 bases not matched to a gene. The germline gives CDR1 GTSNPN, CDR2 SVGIG (reference sequence). CDR3 length: 13 residues. The CDR3 region is CAWSEGARETQYF. The CDR3, as DNA: TGTGCCTGGAGCGAGGGGGCGAGAGAGACCCAGTACTTC.

The V and J genes are TRBV30 and TRBJ2-7, with D possibly being TRBD2 (7 bases). The V gene's germline CDR1 is GTSNPN and CDR2 SVGIG (reference sequence). The CDR3 length is 13 residues. Trimming took 2 bases from V and 1 from J, leaving 9 bases between them. The CDR3 reads CAWSRGASYEQYF. The CDR3 nucleotides read TGTGCCTGGAGTCGGGGGGCATCCTACGAGCAGTACTTC.

This chain connects TRBV9 to TRBJ2-5, with unresolved D. Germline assignment: CDR1 SGDLS and CDR2 YYNGEE. This CDR3 has 13 amino acids. The ends were cut back, 0 bases at V and 2 bases at J, with 5 bases in the middle. CDR3: CASSVAGQETQYF. CDR3 nucleotide sequence: TGTGCCAGCAGCGTAGCCGGTCAAGAGACCCAGTACTTC.

The V call is TRBV11-2, the J call TRBJ2-7; weak D call: TRBD1 (6 bases). Trimming removed 4 bases at V and 3 bases at J, with 19 bases between. The CDR3 runs 16 residues. Germline loops: CDR1 SGHAT, CDR2 FQNNGV. This CDR3 is CASSSGVRPLYYEQYF. In nucleotides, the CDR3 is TGTGCCAGCAGCTCAGGGGTAAGGCCCCTATACTACGAGCAGTACTTC.

The J gene is TRBJ2-2, the V gene TRBV5-1, with D tentatively TRBD2 (5 bases). The V end lost 2 bases, the J end lost 6 bases, and 14 bases lay between the germline ends. CDR3 length equals 15 residues. The V gene's germline CDR1 is SGHRS and CDR2 YFSETQ. DNA for the CDR3: TGCGCCAGCAGCTTCCGGGGTTCTACACCCGGGGAGCTGTTTTTT. It yields the protein CASSFRGSTPGELFF.